The source of this TCR beta chain is a study of cytomegalovirus exposure and HLA in healthy donors. PCR employed 60 Vbeta and 13 Jbeta primers. The repertoire was sequenced with immunoSEQ multiplex PCR; TCRdb's copy has only in-frame clones and lacks some. The data contain about 170,000 clones, roughly 85% of them singletons. Concerning this clone: Its antigen is not known.

Regarding the study as a whole: It was reported that the classifier diagnosed cytomegalovirus status with high specificity and sensitivity in both the original and validation cohorts. An observed cluster of highly shared sequence variants was recorded as a likely sequencing artifact. Further analysis, carried out later, found HLA-associated TCR beta chains more clonally expanded than equally common other chains.

The sample taken for sequencing was PBMCs. This clonotype was obtained from a man aged 25-45 years in good health and CMV-seropositive.

This chain's CDR3 is CASSLWDRQNYGYTF. The CDR3 region has the DNA TGTGCCAGCAGCTTATGGGACAGGCAAAACTATGGCTACACCTTC. V is TRBV7-9 and J is TRBJ1-2, with 8 bases matching TRBD1. The V gene's germline CDR1 is SEHNR and CDR2 FQNEAQ (reference sequence). The CDR3 loop spans 15 amino acids. The junction had 4 bases not matched to a gene; V was cut back by 2 bases and J by 2 bases. Full variable domain (rest looked up from reference TRBV7-9 and TRBJ1-2): DTGVSQNPRHKITKRGQNVTFRCDPISEHNRLYWYRQTLGQGPEFLTYFQNEAQLEKSRLLSDRFSAERPKGSFSTLEIQRTEQGDSAMYLCASSLWDRQNYGYTFGSGTRLTVV.